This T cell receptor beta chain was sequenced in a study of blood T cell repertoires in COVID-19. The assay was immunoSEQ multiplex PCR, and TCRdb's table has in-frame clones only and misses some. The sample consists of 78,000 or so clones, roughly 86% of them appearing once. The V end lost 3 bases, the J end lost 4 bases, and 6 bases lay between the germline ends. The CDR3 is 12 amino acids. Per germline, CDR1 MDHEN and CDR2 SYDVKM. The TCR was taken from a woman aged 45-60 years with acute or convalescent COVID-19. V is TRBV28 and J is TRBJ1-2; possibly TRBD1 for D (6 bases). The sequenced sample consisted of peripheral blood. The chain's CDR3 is CASSLDSYGYTF. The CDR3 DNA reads TGTGCCAGCAGTTTGGACAGCTATGGCTACACCTTC.